The present entry profiles one T cell receptor (beta chain) with its context. What it recognizes is unknown. The data stem from a study of CXCR3-negative and CXCR3-positive naive CD8 T cells. Study-wide points: Comparably high diversity was seen in both naive subsets, and much lower diversity in memory CD8+ cells. TRB CDR3s were more hydrophobic in CXCR3-positive than in CXCR3-negative naive cells. Freshly isolated PBMCs were used in most assays, given partial CXCR3 loss after freezing.

Looked up from germline, CDR1 is SGHRS and CDR2 is YFSETQ. The CDR3 consists of 13 residues. Every CD8+ subset sample held some 300,000 flow-sorted cells, done in triplicate. Researchers prepared the TRB cDNA libraries using 5' RACE with UMI labels. TCRdb derives one entry per CDR3 protein from the 5' RACE reads, leaving out DNA. Its listing shows around 6,900 distinct CDR3 sequences. This receptor was obtained from a human donor in good health. Some clones in this sample may be carry-over from other donors' samples. The sequenced sample was naive CXCR3+ CD8+ T cells from blood. Stated subset: CD45RO-CCR7+CD27+CD95- naive CD8+ T cells expressing CXCR3 (TNR3+). The rearrangement joins TRBV5-1 to TRBJ2-7; TCRdb's D call of TRBD1 is untestable without DNA. The CDR3 here is CASSLGTGYEQYF.